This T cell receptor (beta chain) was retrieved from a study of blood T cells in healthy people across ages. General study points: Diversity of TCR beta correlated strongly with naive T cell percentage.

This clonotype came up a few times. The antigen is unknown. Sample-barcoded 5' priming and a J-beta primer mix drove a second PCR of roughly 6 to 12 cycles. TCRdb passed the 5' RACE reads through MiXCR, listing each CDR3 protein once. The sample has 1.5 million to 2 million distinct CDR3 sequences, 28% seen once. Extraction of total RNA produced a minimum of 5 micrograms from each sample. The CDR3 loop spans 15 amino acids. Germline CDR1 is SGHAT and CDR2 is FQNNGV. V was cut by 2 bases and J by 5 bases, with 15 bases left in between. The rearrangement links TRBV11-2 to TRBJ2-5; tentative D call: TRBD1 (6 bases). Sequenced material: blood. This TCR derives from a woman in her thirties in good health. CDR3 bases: TGTGCCAGCAGCTTACCTTACAGGGAGCCGGAGACCCAGTACTTC. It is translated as CASSLPYREPETQYF.